A single T cell receptor (beta chain) is shown here with its context. Its antigen is still unknown. Using the immunoSEQ assay, multiplex PCR amplified TCR beta CDR3 regions from an average of about 1,200 ng of genomic DNA per sample. To correct primer bias, the assay used a complete synthetic TCR repertoire to set an amplification baseline. The amplicons were sequenced on the Illumina platform. In the authors' own workflow: Error correction of the sequences involved clustering with frequency ratios plus a modified nearest-neighbor algorithm, after which the sequences were analyzed in the immunoSEQ Analyzer using IMGT gene definitions. At each rarefaction depth, TCR richness and evenness were averaged over 20 rarefaction repeats, and samples with fewer sequences than the depth were excluded. Wilcoxon rank sum tests with FDR correction were used to compare relative abundances of V, D and J genes between the groups. For the blinded duplicates, the intraclass correlation was over 95% for TCR richness and averaged about 75% across roughly 65 gene segments. The clones in this table, taken by TCRdb from immuneACCESS, are in-frame only. Not every clone is retained; where verified, under half of the shortfall comes from an unresolved V gene, and the cause of the rest is unknown. That table gives V, J and clone size, and the DNA gave D and trimming. The sample table includes approximately 16,000 clones. Approximately 10% of the sample is taken by the ten largest.

The record originates from a study of T cells in women clearing cervical HPV infection (dated by TCRdb to 2017 to 2018). For the study in its entirety: The cases were under 30 women with histologically confirmed HPV16-related CIN3 or worse, and 2 of these cases were invasive cancers. Controls were more than 20 women whose single incident HPV16 infection cleared within 12 months without precancer or cancer developing. Blood from cases was collected at the visit where the lesion was first found, while blood from controls was collected once the infection could no longer be detected. For cases, a median interval of 149 days, with an interquartile range of about 90 to 210 days, was observed between lesion detection and blood sampling. HLA typing was available for only a few women, so HLA type could not be excluded as a confounder. Nested within Costa Rica's Guanacaste HPV Natural History Study, an exploratory proof-of-principle case-control study compared TCR repertoires across cervical HPV16 outcomes. Cases and controls were matched on age within five years and on year of sample collection. Cases had a median age of around 32 years compared with roughly 37 for controls, and baseline characteristics showed no significant differences between the groups. The parent cohort enrolled roughly 10,000 women aged 18 or older in Guanacaste, Costa Rica, during about 1992 to 1995 and followed them for more than 6 years. Quality controls consisted of five blinded duplicates per group, for a total of roughly 60 samples made up of 50 or so participants and around ten replicates. What the authors observed across the whole study: CIN3+ cases had significantly higher TCR repertoire richness than controls across sequencing depths, but evenness did not differ between the groups. The cross-sectional design could not show whether associations preceded infection or resulted from it; effector/memory subsets and HPV-specific T cells were not isolated. Because T-cell numbers per sample were unknown, differences in richness could reflect varying T-cell content rather than repertoire biology. Random forest classifiers combining richness and V gene abundances distinguished cases from controls with an estimated AUC of roughly 0.83.

Every participant had a single incident cervical HPV16 infection, and women with prevalent HPV16 infections were excluded. Cervical HPV DNA was detected with MY09/MY11 PCR, and genotyping was done with dot-blot hybridization. Approximately 15 mL of heparinized blood were centrifuged, and the buffy coat was split into aliquots, frozen at -30 degrees C, and then kept at -80 degrees C. Genomic DNA was extracted from buffy coat specimens using QIAGEN kits. The TCR sequence derives from a woman aged 18 to 75 with a cervical HPV16 infection that either progressed to CIN3+ or cleared (not recorded which). What was sequenced was blood buffy coat.

The part of the CDR3 DNA that was read is TGTGCCAGCGGAAGGACAGCCAGGGGGGCCAACGTG. It is translated as CASGRTARGANV. The whole CDR3 is CASGRTARGANVLFF. Here the chain combines TRBV7-2 and TRBJ2-2; TRBD1 is a weak D gene call, 7 bases matching. The CDR3 end is not reached by the read, which stops 3 residues before it; the germline J gene fills it in. According to the germline V gene, CDR1 reads SGHTA and CDR2 reads FQGNSA. Spanning cysteine to phenylalanine, the CDR3 consists of 15 amino acids. The DNA covers only part of the CDR3, 36 bases in frame from base 1.